These 3 T cell receptor beta chains were sequenced from one sample in a study of blood T cell repertoires in COVID-19. Clones were sequenced by immunoSEQ multiplex PCR, and TCRdb holds only the in-frame ones, with some missing. The data contain about 250,000 clones, about 82% of them singletons. Sequencing used peripheral blood. The receptors come from a man in his fifties with active or convalescent COVID-19.

The chain employs TRBV2 and TRBJ1-1; 9 bases agree with TRBD1. V was clipped by 6 bases and J by 4 bases; unmatched bases: 9. Germline V gene sequence: CDR1 SNHLY, CDR2 FYNNEI. The CDR3 loop spans 15 amino acids. The CDR3 DNA sequence: TGTGCCAGCAGGGCAACGACAGGGGGGGGCACTGAAGCTTTCTTT. Translating gives CASRATTGGGTEAFF.

This clone was detected only a few times. This same CDR3 is encoded by further DNA sequences in the sample. The chain employs TRBV27 and TRBJ1-2; no firm D call. Trimming removed 6 bases at V and 8 bases at J, with 13 bases between. Germline V gives CDR1 MNHEY, CDR2 SMNVEV (reference sequence). The CDR3 has 12 residues. CDR3 sequence: CASSSPTGGYTF. The CDR3 DNA sequence: TGTGCCAGCAGCTCCCCGACTGGGGGCTACACCTTC.

This sequence joins TRBV30 and TRBJ2-1; the match to TRBD1 covers 9 bases. The V gene's germline CDR1 is GTSNPN and CDR2 SVGIG (reference sequence). V lost 4 bases and J lost 0; bases outside the gene matches: 16. The CDR3 is made up of 19 amino acids. The CDR3 sequence is CAWTPPGTGWGFSYNEQFF. The DNA of the CDR3 is TGTGCCTGGACTCCTCCGGGGACAGGGTGGGGTTTCTCCTACAATGAGCAGTTCTTC.